This T cell receptor beta chain stems from a study of T cell responses to AZD1222 COVID-19 vaccine. Across the whole study: Second-dose intervals near 4 or 12 weeks were combined. Findings and limits, study-wide: Sampling captured repertoires only after the peak T cell response.

The data were produced by immunoSEQ multiplex PCR, yet TCRdb's version contains in-frame clones alone and is incomplete. The sample shows 130,000 or so clones, more than 75% of them seen only once. In regard to this clone: The antigen remains undetermined.

CDR3 length: 13 residues. Germline V gene lookup returns CDR1 SGDLS and CDR2 YYNGEE. V lost 0 bases and J lost 4, with 6 bases in between. The clonotype comes from an adult in good health. The rearrangement uses TRBV9 and TRBJ2-3; D unclear. The sample consisted of peripheral blood, taken on day 0 of AZD1222 vaccination. CDR3 loop: CASSVALSDTQYF. Written as DNA, the CDR3 is TGTGCCAGCAGCGTAGCCCTGTCAGATACGCAGTATTTT. The full variable domain, rest sourced from reference TRBV9 and TRBJ2-3, is DSGVTQTPKHLITATGQRVTLRCSPRSGDLSVYWYQQSLDQGLQFLIQYYNGEERAKGNILERFSAQQFPDLHSELNLSSLELGDSALYFCASSVALSDTQYFGPGTRLTVL.